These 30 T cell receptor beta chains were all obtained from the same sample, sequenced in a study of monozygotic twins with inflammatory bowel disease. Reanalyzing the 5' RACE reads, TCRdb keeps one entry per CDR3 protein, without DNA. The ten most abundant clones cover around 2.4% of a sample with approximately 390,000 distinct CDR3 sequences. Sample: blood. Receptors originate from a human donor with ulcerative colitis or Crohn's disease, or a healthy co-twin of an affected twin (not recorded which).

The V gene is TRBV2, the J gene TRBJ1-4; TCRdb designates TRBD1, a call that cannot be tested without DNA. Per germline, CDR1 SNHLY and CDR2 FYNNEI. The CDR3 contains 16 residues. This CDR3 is CASSGTRGLGSEKLFF.

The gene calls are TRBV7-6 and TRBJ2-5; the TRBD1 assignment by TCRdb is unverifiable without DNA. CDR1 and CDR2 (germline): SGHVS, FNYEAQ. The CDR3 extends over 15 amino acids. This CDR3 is CASSSSGGDLETQYF. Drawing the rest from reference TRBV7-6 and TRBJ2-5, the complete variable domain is GAGVSQSPRYKVTKRGQDVALRCDPISGHVSLYWYRQALGQGPEFLTYFNYEAQQDKSGLPNDRFSAERPEGSISTLTIQRTEQRDSAMYRCASSSSGGDLETQYFGPGTRLLVL.

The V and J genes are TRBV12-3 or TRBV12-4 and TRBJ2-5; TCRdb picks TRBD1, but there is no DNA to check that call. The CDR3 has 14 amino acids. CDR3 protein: CASSIQGARETQYF.

CDR3 protein: CASSQAGTGSLNYGYTF. The chain carries TRBV4-1 and TRBJ1-2; TCRdb's assignment of TRBD1 cannot be checked, as there is no DNA. Germline V gene data show CDR1 as MGHRA and CDR2 as YSYEKL. This CDR3 has 17 residues.

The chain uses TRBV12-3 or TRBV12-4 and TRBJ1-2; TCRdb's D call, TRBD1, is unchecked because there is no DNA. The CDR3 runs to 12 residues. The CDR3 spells CASSTDRRSYTF.

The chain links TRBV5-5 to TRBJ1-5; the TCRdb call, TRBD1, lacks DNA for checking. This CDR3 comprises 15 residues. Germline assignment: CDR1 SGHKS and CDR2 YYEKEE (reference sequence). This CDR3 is CASRRTGLSNQPQHF.

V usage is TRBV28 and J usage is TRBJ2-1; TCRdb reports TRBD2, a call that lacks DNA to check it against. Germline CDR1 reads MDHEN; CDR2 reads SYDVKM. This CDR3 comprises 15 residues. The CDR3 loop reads CASKIAGGLYNEQFF.

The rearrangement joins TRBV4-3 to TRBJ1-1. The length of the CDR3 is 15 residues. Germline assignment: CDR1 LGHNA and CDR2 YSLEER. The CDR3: CASSQDLGPNTEAFF.

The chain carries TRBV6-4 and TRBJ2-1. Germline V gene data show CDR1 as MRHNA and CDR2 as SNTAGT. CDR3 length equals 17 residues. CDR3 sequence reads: CASSDKGIGVSYNEQFF.

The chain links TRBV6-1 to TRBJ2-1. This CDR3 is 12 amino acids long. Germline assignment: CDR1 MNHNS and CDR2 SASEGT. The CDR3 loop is CASSPRVTQQVF.

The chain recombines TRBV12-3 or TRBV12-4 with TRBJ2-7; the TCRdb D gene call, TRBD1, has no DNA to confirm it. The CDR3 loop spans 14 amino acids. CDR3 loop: CASSPPGGGYEQYF.

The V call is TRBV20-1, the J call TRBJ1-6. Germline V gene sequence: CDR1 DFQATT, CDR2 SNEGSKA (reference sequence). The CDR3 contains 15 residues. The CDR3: CSARLLTSYNSPLHF.

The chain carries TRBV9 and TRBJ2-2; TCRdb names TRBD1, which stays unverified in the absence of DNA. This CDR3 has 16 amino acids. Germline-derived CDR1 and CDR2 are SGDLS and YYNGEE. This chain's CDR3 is CASSVNRDRNTGELFF.

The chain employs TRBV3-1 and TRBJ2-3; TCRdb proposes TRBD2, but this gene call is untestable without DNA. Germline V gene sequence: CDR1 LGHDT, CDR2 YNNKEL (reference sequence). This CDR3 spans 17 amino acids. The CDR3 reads CASSQVGLGLRTDTQYF.

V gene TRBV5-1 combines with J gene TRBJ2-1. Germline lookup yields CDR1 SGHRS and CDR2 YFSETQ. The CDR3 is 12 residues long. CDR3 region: CASSLRYNEQFF.

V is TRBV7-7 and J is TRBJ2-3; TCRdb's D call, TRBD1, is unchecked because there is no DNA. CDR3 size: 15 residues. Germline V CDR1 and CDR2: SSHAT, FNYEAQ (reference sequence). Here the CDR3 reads CASSQSGSAGDTQYF.

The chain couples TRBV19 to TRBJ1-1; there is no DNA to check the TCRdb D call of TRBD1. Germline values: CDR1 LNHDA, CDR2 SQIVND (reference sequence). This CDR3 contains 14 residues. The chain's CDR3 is CASRRDRGVTEAFF.

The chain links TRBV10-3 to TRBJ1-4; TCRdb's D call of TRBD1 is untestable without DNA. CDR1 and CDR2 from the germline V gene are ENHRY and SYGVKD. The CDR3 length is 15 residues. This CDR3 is CTISESEGAVEKLFF.

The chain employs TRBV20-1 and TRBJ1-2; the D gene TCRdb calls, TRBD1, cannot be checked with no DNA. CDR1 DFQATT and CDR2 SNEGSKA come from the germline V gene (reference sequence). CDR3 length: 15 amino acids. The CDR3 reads CSARKRGRGDFGYTF.

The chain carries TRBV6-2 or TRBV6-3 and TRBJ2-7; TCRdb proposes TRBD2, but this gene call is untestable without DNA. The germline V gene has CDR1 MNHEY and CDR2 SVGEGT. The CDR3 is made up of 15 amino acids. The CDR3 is CASSYGPSGSYEQYF.

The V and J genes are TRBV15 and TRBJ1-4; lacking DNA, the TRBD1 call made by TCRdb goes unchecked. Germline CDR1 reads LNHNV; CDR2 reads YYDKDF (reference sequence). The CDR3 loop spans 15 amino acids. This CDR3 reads CATSRTGGRDEKLFF.

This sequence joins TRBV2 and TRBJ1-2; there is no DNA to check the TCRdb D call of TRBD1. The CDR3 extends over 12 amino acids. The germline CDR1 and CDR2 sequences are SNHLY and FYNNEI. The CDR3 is CASSGWDRGYTF.

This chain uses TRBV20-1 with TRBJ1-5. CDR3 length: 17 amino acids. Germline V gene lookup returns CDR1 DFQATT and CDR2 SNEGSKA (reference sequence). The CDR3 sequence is CSARDYPGSSLSQPQHF.

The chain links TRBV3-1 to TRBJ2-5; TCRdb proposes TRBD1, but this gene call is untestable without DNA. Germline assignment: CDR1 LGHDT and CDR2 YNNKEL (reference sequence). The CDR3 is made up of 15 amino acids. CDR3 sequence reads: CASSRTRSRGETQYF.

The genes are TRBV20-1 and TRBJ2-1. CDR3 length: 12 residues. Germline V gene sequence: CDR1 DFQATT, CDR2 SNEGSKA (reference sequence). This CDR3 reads CSASLRYNEQFF.

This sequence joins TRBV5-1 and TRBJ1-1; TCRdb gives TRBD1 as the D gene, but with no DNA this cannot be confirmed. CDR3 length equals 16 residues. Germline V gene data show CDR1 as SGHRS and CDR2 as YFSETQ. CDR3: CASQQLKETGGTEAFF.

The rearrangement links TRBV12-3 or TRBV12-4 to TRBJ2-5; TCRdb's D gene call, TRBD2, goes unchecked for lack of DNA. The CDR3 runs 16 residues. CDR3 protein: CASSPGTRTEGETQYF.

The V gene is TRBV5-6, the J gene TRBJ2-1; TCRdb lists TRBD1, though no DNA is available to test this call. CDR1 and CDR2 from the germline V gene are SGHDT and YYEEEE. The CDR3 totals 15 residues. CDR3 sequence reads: CASSLFGGGWNEQFF.

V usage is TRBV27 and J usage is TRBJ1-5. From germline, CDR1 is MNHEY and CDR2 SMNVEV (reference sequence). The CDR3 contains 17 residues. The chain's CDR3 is CASSSLFSSISNQPQHF.

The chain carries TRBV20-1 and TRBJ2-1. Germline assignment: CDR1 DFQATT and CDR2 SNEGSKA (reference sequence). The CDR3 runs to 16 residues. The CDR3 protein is CSARDSSGSSYNEQFF.